These 20 T cell receptor beta chains originate from one sample sequenced in a study of T-cell memory formation after mild COVID-19. TCRdb used MiXCR to reprocess the 5' RACE reads, holding one entry per CDR3 protein. Here the sample spans a few hundred thousand distinct CDR3 sequences, under 20% being singletons. Sequenced sample: PBMCs or a T cell subset sorted from them (not recorded which). All receptors derive from a man between 18 and 29 years old who had mild COVID-19 (a few samples of this study predate the infection). Cell type and time point are not known.

This clonotype was detected a few times. The chain has TRBV7-2 and TRBJ1-5, with D perhaps TRBD1 (5 bases). V was cut by 2 bases and J by 2 bases, with 7 bases left in between. Germline V gene sequence: CDR1 SGHTA, CDR2 FQGNSA. The CDR3 length is 14 residues. The CDR3 DNA reads as TGTGCCAGCAGCTTATTGGGACGCAATCAGCCCCAGCATTTT. It codes for CASSLLGRNQPQHF.

This clonotype was counted only a few times. The rearrangement uses TRBV7-8 and TRBJ1-5; maybe TRBD1 (5 bases). The CDR3 is 13 amino acids. Germline assignment: CDR1 SGHVS and CDR2 FQNEAQ. V was trimmed by 7 bases and J by 1 base, leaving 8 bases between them. The CDR3 sequence: CASNSGSNQPQHF. The DNA of the CDR3 is TGTGCCAGCAATTCAGGGAGCAATCAGCCCCAGCATTTT. Full variable domain (outside the CDR3, taken from reference TRBV7-8 and TRBJ1-5): GAGVSQSPRYKVAKRGQDVALRCDPISGHVSLFWYQQALGQGPEFLTYFQNEAQLDKSGLPSDRFFAERPEGSVSTLKIQRTQQEDSAVYLCASNSGSNQPQHFGDGTRLSIL.

This chain links TRBV11-2 with TRBJ2-5, with 8 nucleotides matching TRBD1. The CDR3 has 15 amino acids. Germline V gene lookup returns CDR1 SGHAT and CDR2 FQNNGV. V lost 6 bases to trimming and J lost 4 bases; unmatched junction nucleotides: 10. The CDR3 coding sequence is TGTGCCAGCAGACGTGACAGGGGCAGTGGAGAGACCCAGTACTTC. Encoded protein: CASRRDRGSGETQYF.

This clonotype was recorded at least ten times. The chain is built from TRBV5-6 and TRBJ2-6; D perhaps matches TRBD2 (6 bases). The CDR3 totals 15 residues. V was cut by 4 bases and J by 4 bases, with 12 bases left in between. Germline CDR1 and CDR2: SGHDT and YYEEEE. CDR3 in DNA: TGTGCCAGCAGCCTGGGACTGTCAGGGGCCAACGTCCTGACTTTC. Translated, it gives CASSLGLSGANVLTF.

This clonotype turned up a few times. The CDR3 coding sequence is TGTGCCAGCAGCTCCCGAGGGGAGAGGGAGCAGTACTTC. Translation gives CASSSRGEREQYF. This chain uses TRBV21-1 with TRBJ2-7; the table's D gene call, TRBD1, was not cross checked with the DNA. TRBV21-1 is a known pseudogene. This CDR3 comprises 13 residues.

V gene TRBV9 combines with J gene TRBJ1-2, with 7 bases lining up with TRBD1. The CDR3 loop spans 15 amino acids. Losses at the gene ends were 2 bases for V and 2 bases for J; bases not matched to a gene: 6. CDR1 is SGDLS, CDR2 YYNGEE, per germline. This CDR3 reads CASSVLGTANYGYTF. CDR3 coding DNA: TGTGCCAGCAGCGTCCTCGGGACAGCGAACTATGGCTACACCTTC.

This chain connects TRBV6-1 to TRBJ2-7; no clear D gene. The CDR3 sequence is 15 residues long. V was shortened by 2 bases and J by 5 bases, with 16 bases between the two germline ends. The germline CDR1 and CDR2 sequences are MNHNS and SASEGT. The CDR3, as DNA: TGTGCCAGCAGTGAATATCCCAGGCCCATAAACGAGCAGTACGTC. Its protein is CASSEYPRPINEQYV.

V gene TRBV4-1 combines with J gene TRBJ1-1; perhaps TRBD1 as D (5 bases). This CDR3 is 18 amino acids long. V lost 1 base and J lost 4, with 22 bases in between. Germline assignment: CDR1 MGHRA and CDR2 YSYEKL. The CDR3 region is CASSQVPYQVGAGTEAFF. CDR3 nucleotide sequence: TGCGCCAGCAGCCAAGTCCCTTACCAGGTCGGGGCTGGCACTGAAGCTTTCTTT.

This chain uses TRBV11-2 with TRBJ2-7, with D possibly called TRBD1 or TRBD2 (5 bases each). The germline V and J ends were trimmed by 4 bases and 6 bases, with 16 bases remaining between them. The CDR3 length is 14 residues. In germline, CDR1 is SGHAT, CDR2 FQNNGV. CDR3 DNA: TGTGCCAGCAGCTCCCCCCGGGGCAGGGCCGAGCAGTACTTC. Translating it yields CASSSPRGRAEQYF.

This chain connects TRBV7-8 to TRBJ2-3; no reliable D call. This CDR3 contains 14 residues. Between the trimmed V and J ends, which lost 1 base and 4 bases, there was a span of 9 bases. Germline CDR1 and CDR2: SGHVS and FQNEAQ. This chain's CDR3 is CASSLVKGPDTQYF. The CDR3 DNA is TGTGCCAGCAGCTTAGTCAAGGGTCCAGATACGCAGTATTTT.

The sample holds a few counts of this clonotype. V and J are TRBV6-5 and TRBJ2-5; TRBD2 might be the D (6 bases). Germline V gene data show CDR1 as MNHEY and CDR2 as SVGAGI. Trimming shortened V by 7 bases and J by 5 bases, and 17 bases separated the two germline ends. This CDR3 comprises 14 residues. The DNA for the CDR3 is TGTGCCAGCACCTCAGTCGGGGGAAAGGAGACCCAGTACTTC. Protein sequence: CASTSVGGKETQYF.

The V and J genes are TRBV7-2 and TRBJ1-2, with 8 bases identical to TRBD1. This CDR3 contains 14 residues. Looked up from germline, CDR1 is SGHTA and CDR2 is FQGNSA. J gave up 2 bases and V 1 base, and 0 bases lay outside the gene matches. CDR3 in amino acids: CASSLGTGNYGYTF. DNA for the CDR3: TGTGCCAGCAGCTTAGGGACAGGGAACTATGGCTACACCTTC.

The sample holds a few counts of this clonotype. The gene calls are TRBV7-2 and TRBJ1-2, with 7 bases aligning to TRBD1. Germline V gene lookup returns CDR1 SGHTA and CDR2 FQGNSA. The CDR3 totals 13 residues. V lost 4 bases, J lost 7 bases, and 6 bases stayed unmatched. The CDR3 loop is CASSSTGFFGYTF. DNA of the CDR3: TGTGCCAGCAGCTCGACAGGGTTTTTTGGCTACACCTTC.

V gene TRBV28 combines with J gene TRBJ1-1; 8 nucleotides match TRBD1. Trimming took 6 bases from V and 4 from J; bases not matched to a gene: 10. Germline V gene lookup returns CDR1 MDHEN and CDR2 SYDVKM. This CDR3 has 15 amino acids. CDR3 nucleotides: TGTGCCAGCAGCTCACAGGGGGAAGGTTTCACTGAAGCTTTCTTT. Translated, it gives CASSSQGEGFTEAFF.

This clonotype was detected only a few times. V gene TRBV11-2 combines with J gene TRBJ2-1, with TRBD2 matching 7 bases. This CDR3 is 16 amino acids long. V lost 5 bases, J lost 0 bases, and 7 bases stayed unmatched. The germline V gene has CDR1 SGHAT and CDR2 FQNNGV. CDR3 region: CASSRLGGSSYNEQFF. The DNA for the CDR3 is TGTGCCAGCAGCCGATTAGGCGGGAGCTCCTACAATGAGCAGTTCTTC.

V usage is TRBV20-1 and J usage is TRBJ2-3; tentative D call: TRBD2 (7 bases). Trimming removed 3 bases at V and 0 bases at J, with 16 bases between. The length of the CDR3 is 16 residues. Germline assignment: CDR1 DFQATT and CDR2 SNEGSKA (reference sequence). The CDR3, as DNA: TGCAGTGCTAGGGGCGGGGGCCCCCGTAGCACAGATACGCAGTATTTT. It translates to CSARGGGPRSTDTQYF.

V and J are TRBV12-3 or TRBV12-4 and TRBJ1-6; 8 positions match TRBD1. V dropped 5 bases and J dropped 13; count of bases not matched to a gene: 7. The CDR3 runs to 13 residues. The CDR3 DNA sequence: TGTGCCAGCAGTCTGACAGGGGTATCGCCCCTCCACTTT. Its protein is CASSLTGVSPLHF.

A few counts support this clonotype. The rearrangement joins TRBV6-1 to TRBJ2-3; a possible D gene is TRBD2 (7 bases). The CDR3 length is 16 residues. With 4 bases removed from V and 5 bases from J, the gap between germline ends came to 19 bases. Per the germline V gene, CDR1 is MNHNS and CDR2 is SASEGT. The CDR3 sequence is CASSVGGWRGRDTQYF. In DNA, the CDR3 is TGTGCCAGCAGTGTAGGGGGTTGGCGGGGGAGAGATACGCAGTATTTT.

The chain employs TRBV6-5 and TRBJ2-2; D remains ambiguous. Trimming removed 6 bases from V and 4 bases from J, with 12 bases in between. CDR1 MNHEY and CDR2 SVGAGI come from the germline V gene. The CDR3 is 14 amino acids. The CDR3 region has the DNA TGTGCCAGCAGGGTTCTCGGAAGCACCGGGGAGCTGTTTTTT. It is translated as CASRVLGSTGELFF.

This clonotype was counted a few times. The J gene is TRBJ1-1, the V gene TRBV18, with TRBD1 matching over 8 bases. The V segment lost 6 bases and the J segment 4 bases; nucleotides outside the gene matches: 13. CDR3 length: 16 amino acids. Germline V gene lookup returns CDR1 KGHSH and CDR2 LQKENI. The chain's CDR3 is CASSRIQGARFTEAFF. CDR3 sequence (DNA): TGTGCCAGCTCGCGGATTCAGGGGGCACGATTCACTGAAGCTTTCTTT.